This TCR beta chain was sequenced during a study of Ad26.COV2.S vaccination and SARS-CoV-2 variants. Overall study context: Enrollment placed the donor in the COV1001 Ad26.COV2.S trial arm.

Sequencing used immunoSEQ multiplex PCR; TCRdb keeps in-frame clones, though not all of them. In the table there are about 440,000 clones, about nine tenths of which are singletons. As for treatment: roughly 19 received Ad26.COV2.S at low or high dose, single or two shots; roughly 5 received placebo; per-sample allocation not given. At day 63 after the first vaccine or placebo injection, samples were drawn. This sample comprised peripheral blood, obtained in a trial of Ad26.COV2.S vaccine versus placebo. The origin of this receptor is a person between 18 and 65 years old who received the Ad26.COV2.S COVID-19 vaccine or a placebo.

This chain's CDR3 is CASSLGYSYEQYF. CDR3 in DNA: TGTGCCAGCAGTCTGGGGTATTCCTACGAGCAGTACTTC. The rearrangement links TRBV6-2 or TRBV6-3 to TRBJ2-7; D ambiguous. Germline loops: CDR1 MNHEY, CDR2 SVGEGT. Trimming removed 5 bases at V and 1 base at J, with 9 bases between. The CDR3 loop spans 13 amino acids.